This T cell receptor (beta chain) was recovered during a study of neoadjuvant anti-PD-1 for oral cavity cancer. Germline V gene data show CDR1 as SEHNR and CDR2 as FQNEAQ (reference sequence). The CDR3 covers 16 residues. Losses at the gene ends were 1 base for V and 3 bases for J; bases not matched to a gene: 5. Sequencing was performed with immunoSEQ multiplex PCR; in TCRdb, only in-frame clones are kept and a portion is missing. Here the sample spans fewer than 40,000 clones, around nine tenths being singletons. The TCR sequence derives from a person between 35 and 79 years old with oral cavity squamous cell carcinoma. Sequencing used PBMCs, obtained before nivolumab (anti-PD-1) treatment. The rearrangement uses TRBV7-9 and TRBJ1-5, with TRBD1 matching 8 bases. CDR3 region: CASSLVSGGYNQPQHF. For the CDR3, the DNA is TGTGCCAGCAGCTTAGTTTCAGGGGGCTACAATCAGCCCCAGCATTTT.